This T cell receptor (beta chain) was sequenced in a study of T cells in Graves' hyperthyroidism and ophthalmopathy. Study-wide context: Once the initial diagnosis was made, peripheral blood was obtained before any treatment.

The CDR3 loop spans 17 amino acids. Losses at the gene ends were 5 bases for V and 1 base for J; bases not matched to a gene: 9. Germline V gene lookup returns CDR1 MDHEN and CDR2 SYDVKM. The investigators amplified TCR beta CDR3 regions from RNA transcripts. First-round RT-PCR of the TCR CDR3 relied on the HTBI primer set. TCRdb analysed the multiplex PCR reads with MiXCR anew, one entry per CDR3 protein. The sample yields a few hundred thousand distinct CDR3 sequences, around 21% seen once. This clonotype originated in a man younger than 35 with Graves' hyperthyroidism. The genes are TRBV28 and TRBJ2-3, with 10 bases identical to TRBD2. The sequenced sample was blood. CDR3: CASSILAGERGTDTQYF. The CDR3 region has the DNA TGTGCCAGCAGTATCCTAGCGGGGGAACGGGGCACAGATACGCAGTATTTT.